A single sample gave rise to the 11 T cell receptor beta chains below, sequenced in a study of cytomegalovirus exposure and HLA in healthy donors. Method: immunoSEQ multiplex PCR; TCRdb's copy keeps in-frame clones and lacks some. Of approximately 160,000 clones in the sample, approximately 96% were seen once. Sequenced input: PBMCs. The receptors come from a woman under 30 in good health and CMV-seronegative.

J is TRBJ2-1 and V is TRBV18; 8 positions match TRBD2. The CDR3 totals 15 residues. The J segment lost 10 bases and the V segment lost 3 bases, leaving 11 bases of the junction unmatched. CDR1 and CDR2 from the germline V gene are KGHSH and LQKENI. CDR3 sequence reads: CASSPLGGGHTEQFF. The CDR3 region has the DNA TGTGCCAGCTCACCTCTCGGCGGGGGGCATACGGAGCAGTTCTTC.

This clone was detected once. CDR3 DNA sequence: TGCGCCAGCAGCACAGGGACGGGAGGAAACACCATATATTTT. Residues: CASSTGTGGNTIYF. The chain is built from TRBV5-1 and TRBJ1-3; D may be TRBD1 (6 bases). V was clipped by 4 bases and J by 4 bases, with 12 bases between them. There are 14 residues in the CDR3. The germline gives CDR1 SGHRS, CDR2 YFSETQ.

The chain links TRBV5-1 to TRBJ1-3, with D uncertain. The CDR3 contains 15 residues. Germline loops: CDR1 SGHRS, CDR2 YFSETQ. Trimming removed 2 bases at V and 0 bases at J, with 9 bases between. The CDR3 is CASSFGGISGNTIYF. In nucleotides, the CDR3 is TGCGCCAGCAGCTTTGGAGGGATCTCTGGAAACACCATATATTTT.

Only a few counts were recorded for this clone. This chain joins TRBV7-2 and TRBJ1-2; D is ambiguous. This CDR3 comprises 14 residues. V lost 4 bases and J lost 4, with 13 bases in between. Per germline, CDR1 SGHTA and CDR2 FQGNSA. As DNA, the CDR3 is TGTGCCAGCAGCTCCCAGGTTACTGGCTATGGCTACACCTTC. Its protein is CASSSQVTGYGYTF.

The genes are TRBV10-3 and TRBJ1-2, with 9 nucleotides matching TRBD1. The CDR3 extends over 15 amino acids. In germline, CDR1 is ENHRY, CDR2 SYGVKD. J was trimmed by 4 bases and V by 2 bases; bases with no gene match: 5. The CDR3 DNA sequence: TGTGCCATCAGTGAGACCGGGGACAGGGCCTATGGCTACACCTTC. Translated, it gives CAISETGDRAYGYTF.

V and J are TRBV7-2 and TRBJ2-5; TRBD2 agrees at 7 bases. Germline trimming cut 3 bases from V and 0 bases from J; bases unmatched to any gene: 1. CDR1 and CDR2 from the germline V gene are SGHTA and FQGNSA. The CDR3 runs to 14 residues. CDR3 bases: TGTGCCAGCAGCTTGGGAGGGTACCAAGAGACCCAGTACTTC. It is translated as CASSLGGYQETQYF.

V is TRBV7-2 and J is TRBJ2-7, with 11 bases that match TRBD2. The V segment lost 5 bases and the J segment 3 bases; nucleotides outside the gene matches: 9. This CDR3 has 16 residues. Germline CDR1 reads SGHTA; CDR2 reads FQGNSA. CDR3 DNA: TGTGCCAGCAGCCGAGGGACTAGCGGTGCTCGCTACGAGCAGTACTTC. It translates to CASSRGTSGARYEQYF.

The chain joins TRBV19 to TRBJ1-6; D unclear. This CDR3 has 15 residues. Germline V lookup: CDR1 LNHDA, CDR2 SQIVND (reference sequence). Trimming removed 0 bases at V and 5 bases at J, with 8 bases between. The chain's CDR3 is CASSIDGSNNSPLHF. In nucleotides, the CDR3 is TGTGCCAGTAGTATAGATGGCAGTAATAATTCACCCCTCCACTTT. The full variable domain, completed using reference TRBV19 and TRBJ1-6, is DGGITQSPKYLFRKEGQNVTLSCEQNLNHDAMYWYRQDPGQGLRLIYYSQIVNDFQKGDIAEGYSVSREKKESFPLTVTSAQKNPTAFYLCASSIDGSNNSPLHFGNGTRLTVT.

The genes are TRBV4-1 and TRBJ2-7; 9 bases are shared with TRBD1. This CDR3 is 14 amino acids long. V was pared by 2 bases and J by 6 bases, with 5 bases of the junction left unmatched. Per germline, CDR1 MGHRA and CDR2 YSYEKL. CDR3 amino acids: CASSQTGGNGEQYF. The CDR3 DNA reads as TGCGCCAGCAGCCAAACAGGGGGCAACGGCGAGCAGTACTTC.

The chain couples TRBV13 to TRBJ1-5, with D possibly matching TRBD1 (5 bases). CDR1 and CDR2 (germline): PRHDT, FYEKMQ (reference sequence). V was trimmed by 6 bases and J by 4 bases, leaving 16 bases between them. The CDR3 is 15 residues long. CDR3 loop: CASRSRPGINQPQHF. DNA for the CDR3: TGTGCCAGCAGATCTAGACCAGGGATAAATCAGCCCCAGCATTTT. The whole variable domain, filled in from reference TRBV13 and TRBJ1-5, reads AAGVIQSPRHLIKEKRETATLKCYPIPRHDTVYWYQQGPGQDPQFLISFYEKMQSDKGSIPDRFSAQQFSDYHSELNMSSLELGDSALYFCASRSRPGINQPQHFGDGTRLSIL.

V gene TRBV10-3 combines with J gene TRBJ1-5, with 7 nucleotides matching TRBD1. Trimming at V came to 4 bases and at J to 0 bases, leaving 3 bases not matched to a gene. There are 15 residues in the CDR3. Germline CDR1 and CDR2: ENHRY and SYGVKD. The CDR3 reads CAISADRISNQPQHF. The CDR3, as DNA: TGTGCCATCAGTGCGGACAGGATTAGCAATCAGCCCCAGCATTTT.